This T cell receptor (beta chain) emerged from a study of tumor-infiltrating lymphocytes in primary liver carcinoma. Turning to this clonotype: The antigen is unknown. The junction departs from the called germline gene at one end, perhaps through a read error.

From around 520 ng of total RNA, TCR beta-specific cDNA was reverse-transcribed using a constant-region primer. Employing slightly modified ARM-PCR, three nested multiplex PCR rounds were run, and these gave rise to the TCR beta libraries. For around 9 cycles apiece, the opening two PCR rounds ran with TRBV1-TRBV30 forward primers and a C-beta reverse primer. TCRdb redid the calling of the multiplex PCR reads with MiXCR, one entry per CDR3 protein. Among fewer than 400,000 distinct CDR3 sequences listed, around 50% were seen once. CDR1 and CDR2 (germline): SGHAT, FQNNGV. CDR3 length: 14 amino acids. Study-level results: With p = 0.039, the top-250-clone fraction in tumors significantly exceeded that in blood. It was tumor-adjacent and tumor-blood pairs that overlapped less than tumor region pairs did.

In addition to blood RNA drawn from unsorted whole blood, germline DNA was extracted. Chronic HBV infection affected patients, none of whom had received treatment. The chain carries TRBV11-2 and TRBJ2-7; D might be TRBD1 (6 bases). Source material: peripheral blood. This receptor was obtained from a woman in her 30s with primary liver carcinoma and hepatitis B virus infection. The DNA of the CDR3 is TGCGCCAGCAGCTTAAGTACAGGGAGTAGCGAGCAGTACTTC. Translation: CASSLSTGSSEQYF.